This T cell receptor (beta chain) is drawn from a study of T cells in Graves' hyperthyroidism and ophthalmopathy. The study's findings and limits: Clonotypes that were expanded in thyroid above 0.001 mostly appeared in blood too.

TCR beta CDR3 regions were amplified from RNA. RT-PCR in the first round (using the HTBI primer set) targeted the TCR CDR3. Via MiXCR, TCRdb re-called the multiplex PCR reads, giving one row per CDR3 protein. Of 400,000 to 600,000 distinct CDR3 sequences listed, 15% to 20% are singletons. Each person with ophthalmopathy scored at least 3 on the Clinical Activity Score, reached NOSPECS grade 4 or higher, and had been ill under 3 months. Researchers barred patients who had uncontrolled infection, other autoimmune disease, pregnancy or lactation. Cells are PBMCs isolated from more than 8.5 ml of fresh blood. The trim removed 3 bases at V and 1 base at J, leaving 5 bases unmatched. The length of the CDR3 is 15 residues. The germline gives CDR1 MNHNS, CDR2 SASEGT. This clonotype was detected only a few times. Its antigen is not known.

The chain has TRBV6-1 and TRBJ2-7; 8 bases are shared with TRBD1. The sequencing input was blood. This clonotype originated in a woman aged 25 to 45 with Graves' ophthalmopathy. Here the CDR3 DNA reads TGTGCCAGCAGTGATCGGACAGGGCAATCCTACGAGCAGTACTTC. This encodes CASSDRTGQSYEQYF.